Below, 22 T cell receptor beta chains from the same sample are listed, as sequenced in a study of blood T cell repertoires in COVID-19. TCRdb keeps only in-frame clones here, not all; method: immunoSEQ multiplex PCR. The table has 25,000 to 35,000 clones, more than 60% seen once. The sequencing input was peripheral blood. The receptors derive from a woman in her 70s with active or convalescent COVID-19.

This clone was seen once. J is TRBJ2-2 and V is TRBV5-1, with 7 positions matching TRBD1. J lost 0 bases, V lost 5 bases, and 4 bases had no gene match. Germline CDR1 reads SGHRS; CDR2 reads YFSETQ. The CDR3 loop spans 15 amino acids. The CDR3 nucleotides read TGCGCCAGCAGAAAGGGGGCCGCGAACACCGGGGAGCTGTTTTTT. Protein product: CASRKGAANTGELFF.

The J gene is TRBJ2-2, the V gene TRBV3-1 (or the pseudogene TRBV3-2), with TRBD2 matching 9 bases. The trim removed 8 bases at V and 4 bases at J, leaving 8 bases unmatched. The CDR3 totals 15 residues. CDR1 and CDR2 from the germline V gene are LGHDT and YNNKEL (reference sequence). CDR3 amino acids: CASGPAGGLTGELFF. Written as DNA, the CDR3 is TGTGCCAGCGGACCAGCGGGAGGCCTCACCGGGGAGCTGTTTTTT.

This chain uses TRBV6-5 with TRBJ2-2; 8 bases agree with TRBD1. Per the germline V gene, CDR1 is MNHEY and CDR2 is SVGAGI. The CDR3 length is 12 residues. The DNA of the CDR3 is TGTGCGATGAGACAGGGGTTCGGGGAGCTGTTTTTT. Translation: CAMRQGFGELFF.

The chain joins TRBV29-1 to TRBJ2-3; D unclear. The V and J ends lost 6 bases and 1 base respectively, with 8 bases between them. From germline, CDR1 is SQVTM and CDR2 ANQGSEA. This CDR3 comprises 12 residues. The CDR3 loop is CSVLRGTDTQYF. The CDR3 DNA reads TGCAGCGTGCTTCGAGGCACAGATACGCAGTATTTT.

V and J are TRBV7-2 and TRBJ1-6; 8 nucleotides line up with TRBD1. This CDR3 comprises 14 residues. Germline-derived CDR1 and CDR2 are SGHTA and FQGNSA. J lost 7 bases, V lost 6 bases, and 5 bases had no gene match. CDR3 residues: CASSRGQGNSPLHF. The DNA of the CDR3 is TGTGCCAGCAGTCGAGGACAGGGAAATTCACCCCTCCACTTT.

This clone was recorded once. The genes are TRBV19 and TRBJ2-7; possibly TRBD2 for D (7 bases). V dropped 5 bases and J dropped 6 bases, with 17 bases sitting between them. The germline V gene has CDR1 LNHDA and CDR2 SQIVND (reference sequence). The CDR3 consists of 14 residues. CDR3: CASSETVRGGEQYF. For the CDR3, the DNA is TGTGCCAGTAGTGAGACAGTGAGGGGGGGCGAGCAGTACTTC.

In nucleotides, the CDR3 is TGTGCCAGCAGCTCCCCTAGCGGGAGGACCCTAGCCTCCTACAATGAGCAGTTCTTC. Its translation is CASSSPSGRTLASYNEQFF. The rearrangement links TRBV7-6 to TRBJ2-1; 11 positions match TRBD2. The germline V gene encodes CDR1 SGHVS and CDR2 FNYEAQ. With 4 bases clipped from V and 0 bases from J, the junction kept 11 bases outside the gene matches. The CDR3 sequence is 19 residues long.

The chain combines TRBV6-2 or TRBV6-3 with TRBJ1-2; no reliable D call. CDR1 and CDR2 (germline): MNHEY, SVGEGT. V lost 3 bases and J 1 base, leaving 18 bases between the germline ends. This CDR3 spans 17 amino acids. In DNA, the CDR3 is TGTGCCAGCAGTTATGTATCTCTTGGCCGGAGTAACTATGGCTACACCTTC. Residues: CASSYVSLGRSNYGYTF.

This sequence joins TRBV7-2 and TRBJ2-3; D might be TRBD2 (6 bases). Germline lookup yields CDR1 SGHTA and CDR2 FQGNSA. V shed 5 bases and J shed 4 bases, with 19 bases lying between them. The CDR3 loop spans 16 amino acids. Here the CDR3 reads CASSLRGGNPPDTQYF. The CDR3 bases are TGTGCCAGCAGCCTCAGAGGCGGGAATCCACCAGATACGCAGTATTTT.

The rearrangement uses TRBV5-5 and TRBJ2-7; possibly TRBD1 for D (6 bases). There are 12 residues in the CDR3. From germline, CDR1 is SGHKS and CDR2 YYEKEE (reference sequence). Trimming stripped 2 bases from V and 3 bases from J, with 6 bases between. The CDR3, as DNA: TGTGCCAGCAGCTTACAGGGCTACGAGCAGTACTTC. Amino acids: CASSLQGYEQYF. Filled out from reference TRBV5-5 and TRBJ2-7, the complete variable domain reads DAGVTQSPTHLIKTRGQQVTLRCSPISGHKSVSWYQQVLGQGPQFIFQYYEKEERGRGNFPDRFSARQFPNYSSELNVNALLLGDSALYLCASSLQGYEQYFGPGTRLTVT.

CDR3: CASSFGTVSYEQYF. CDR3 sequence (DNA): TGCGCCAGCAGCTTCGGGACAGTCTCCTACGAGCAGTACTTC. V is TRBV5-1 and J is TRBJ2-7; 7 bases are shared with TRBD1. Germline loops: CDR1 SGHRS, CDR2 YFSETQ. The CDR3 runs 14 residues. With 2 bases clipped from V and 0 bases from J, the junction kept 2 bases outside the gene matches.

V gene TRBV11-3 combines with J gene TRBJ2-2, with a tentative D call TRBD2 (5 bases). Germline V gene lookup returns CDR1 SGHNT and CDR2 YENEEA. This CDR3 has 13 amino acids. V was shortened by 5 bases and J by 7 bases, with 11 bases between the two germline ends. The CDR3 coding sequence is TGTGCCAGCAGCCGACGGGGTGGCGGGGAGCTGTTTTTT. It codes for CASSRRGGGELFF.

The V gene is TRBV5-5, the J gene TRBJ2-7; the match to TRBD1 covers 7 bases. V gave up 0 bases and J gave up 2 bases; unmatched junction bases: 5. Per the germline V gene, CDR1 is SGHKS and CDR2 is YYEKEE (reference sequence). The CDR3 runs 15 residues. The CDR3 protein is CASSLVVTGTYEQYF. The CDR3 bases are TGTGCCAGCAGCTTGGTTGTGACAGGGACCTACGAGCAGTACTTC.

The rearrangement joins TRBV15 to TRBJ1-2; 9 positions match TRBD1. Germline-derived CDR1 and CDR2 are LNHNV and YYDKDF (reference sequence). V lost 1 base and J lost 7; bases outside the gene matches: 7. This CDR3 is built from 15 residues. This CDR3 is CATSRGGQGYGGYTF. The CDR3 DNA reads as TGTGCCACCAGCAGAGGTGGACAGGGGTATGGTGGCTACACCTTC.

This clone was counted once. This CDR3 reads CASSLRGGNEQFF. For the CDR3, the DNA is TGTGCCAGCAGTTTGAGGGGGGGAAATGAGCAGTTCTTC. V and J are TRBV6-6 and TRBJ2-1; perhaps TRBD2 as D (7 bases). The CDR3 sequence is 13 residues long. Between the trimmed V and J ends, which lost 4 bases and 7 bases, there was a span of 11 bases. Per the germline V gene, CDR1 is MNHNY and CDR2 is SVGAGI (reference sequence).

V is TRBV28 and J is TRBJ2-2, with 9 bases lining up with TRBD1. CDR3 size: 21 residues. In germline, CDR1 is MDHEN, CDR2 SYDVKM. V dropped 4 bases and J dropped 2; count of bases not matched to a gene: 20. The CDR3: CASSSPLRVGQGAINTGELFF. In DNA, the CDR3 is TGTGCCAGCAGTTCTCCACTGAGGGTGGGACAGGGTGCGATTAACACCGGGGAGCTGTTTTTT. Full variable domain (outside the CDR3, taken from reference TRBV28 and TRBJ2-2): DVKVTQSSRYLVKRTGEKVFLECVQDMDHENMFWYRQDPGLGLRLIYFSYDVKMKEKGDIPEGYSVSREKKERFSLILESASTNQTSMYLCASSSPLRVGQGAINTGELFFGEGSRLTVL.

This rearrangement joins TRBV10-3 to TRBJ2-1, with 9 nucleotides matching TRBD2. Germline trimming cut 5 bases from V and 15 bases from J; bases unmatched to any gene: 5. Looked up from germline, CDR1 is ENHRY and CDR2 is SYGVKD. This CDR3 spans 11 amino acids. This CDR3 reads CAISYERGAFF. CDR3 coding DNA: TGTGCCATCAGTTATGAGCGGGGGGCGTTCTTC.

In nucleotides, the CDR3 is TGTGCCAGTAGTCCGGGCCCAGGGATGCCCTACAATGAGCAGTTCTTC. Translating it yields CASSPGPGMPYNEQFF. This sequence joins TRBV19 and TRBJ2-1; D perhaps matches TRBD1 (5 bases). The CDR3 extends over 16 amino acids. The V and J ends lost 5 bases and 2 bases respectively, with 16 bases between them. Germline values: CDR1 LNHDA, CDR2 SQIVND (reference sequence). The full variable domain, completed using reference TRBV19 and TRBJ2-1, is DGGITQSPKYLFRKEGQNVTLSCEQNLNHDAMYWYRQDPGQGLRLIYYSQIVNDFQKGDIAEGYSVSREKKESFPLTVTSAQKNPTAFYLCASSPGPGMPYNEQFFGPGTRLTVL.

For the CDR3, the DNA is TGTGCCAGCCGGCGCCAGGGGGATGAAAAACTGTTTTTT. Translation: CASRRQGDEKLFF. The gene calls are TRBV28 and TRBJ1-4; 7 nucleotides align to TRBD1. Germline trimming cut 8 bases from V and 6 bases from J; bases unmatched to any gene: 6. This CDR3 is 13 amino acids long. Germline CDR1 and CDR2: MDHEN and SYDVKM.

The rearrangement joins TRBV21-1 to TRBJ1-2. TRBV21-1 is recorded as a pseudogene. This CDR3 is 16 amino acids long. DNA of the CDR3: TGTGCCAGCACCCTAAAGGGAGGGAAGGGCTACTATGGCTACACCTTC. It translates to CASTLKGGKGYYGYTF.

The V and J genes are TRBV5-6 and TRBJ2-5; tentatively, D is TRBD1 (6 bases). The CDR3 is 14 residues long. CDR1 and CDR2 from the germline V gene are SGHDT and YYEEEE. With 2 bases removed from V and 1 base from J, the gap between germline ends came to 9 bases. The CDR3 reads CASSFKGVQETQYF. The CDR3 DNA reads TGTGCCAGCAGCTTTAAGGGGGTCCAAGAGACCCAGTACTTC. Filled out from reference TRBV5-6 and TRBJ2-5, the complete variable domain reads DAGVTQSPTHLIKTRGQQVTLRCSPKSGHDTVSWYQQALGQGPQFIFQYYEEEERQRGNFPDRFSGHQFPNYSSELNVNALLLGDSALYLCASSFKGVQETQYFGPGTRLLVL.

CDR3 sequence (DNA): TGTGCCAGCAGGGACAGGGTGGAACAAGAGACCCAGTACTTC. It encodes CASRDRVEQETQYF. The chain uses TRBV9 and TRBJ2-5, with 8 bases fitting TRBD1. The CDR3 loop spans 14 amino acids. V lost 5 bases to trimming and J lost 2 bases; unmatched junction nucleotides: 5. Germline V lookup: CDR1 SGDLS, CDR2 YYNGEE.